The present T cell receptor beta chain was sequenced within a study of T cell responses to AZD1222 COVID-19 vaccine. The study's findings and limits: Recipients of AZD1222 seropositive at baseline numbered only 5 to 7. The sample set comprised mostly white British donors with more females, and clonal diversity was possibly underestimated. Compared with day 0, the breadth and depth of the Spike-specific TCR repertoire rose significantly after two doses of AZD1222.

Measured with immunoSEQ multiplex PCR; TCRdb has only the in-frame clones, and not every one. The table records 30,000 to 35,000 clones, about nine tenths of them present only once. Worth noting for this clone: Its target is unknown.

The length of the CDR3 is 14 residues. The germline V gene encodes CDR1 MGHDK and CDR2 SYGVNS. V shed 4 bases and J shed 4 bases, with 11 bases lying between them. The genes are TRBV25-1 and TRBJ1-5; D remains unclear. The clonotype originates from an adult in good health. This material consisted of peripheral blood, taken on day 0 of AZD1222 vaccination. The CDR3 is CASSGVGFNQPQHF. CDR3 nucleotide sequence: TGTGCCAGCAGTGGTGTGGGGTTTAATCAGCCCCAGCATTTT.